The 27 T cell receptor beta chains reported below all come from one sample, sequenced in a study of blood T cells in healthy people across ages. Primed by a sample-barcoded 5' primer and a J-beta primer mix, a second PCR proceeded for about 7 to 11 cycles. TCRdb independently ran MiXCR on the 5' RACE reads; one entry per CDR3 protein. The sample has 600,000 to 850,000 distinct CDR3 sequences; around a quarter are singletons. These data are also associated with another study on T cells of mothers and their children.

Sequencing used blood. The receptor set was obtained from a boy between 10 and 17 years old in good health.

The table lists this clonotype with a few counts. The CDR3 is CASSTGTGSTDTQYF. For the CDR3, the DNA is TGTGCCAGCAGCACCGGGACAGGGAGCACAGATACGCAGTATTTT. The V call is TRBV5-6, the J call TRBJ2-3, with TRBD1 matching over 9 bases. The germline V gene has CDR1 SGHDT and CDR2 YYEEEE. V was clipped by 4 bases and J by 0 bases; unmatched bases: 3. The CDR3 runs 15 residues.

The chain recombines TRBV3-1 with TRBJ1-3, with D unresolved. CDR1 and CDR2 from the germline V gene are LGHDT and YNNKEL (reference sequence). Trimming left V 1 base short and J 3 bases short, with 10 bases between. CDR3 length equals 15 residues. The CDR3 nucleotides are TGTGCCAGCAGCCAAGGGCCTACTGATGGAAACACCATATATTTT. This translates into CASSQGPTDGNTIYF.

The chain carries TRBV4-2 and TRBJ2-3, with TRBD2 matching over 12 bases. Germline CDR1 is LGHNA and CDR2 is YNFKEQ. V shed 3 bases, J shed 5 bases, and the junction held 6 bases outside the gene matches. This CDR3 has 16 residues. CDR3 residues: CASSQRTSGIGDTQYF. The CDR3 nucleotides are TGTGCCAGCAGCCAGAGGACTAGCGGGATCGGAGATACGCAGTATTTT.

This clonotype was seen more than once but under ten times. V and J are TRBV13 and TRBJ2-4, with D tentatively TRBD1 or TRBD2 (5 bases each). CDR3 length equals 15 residues. From germline, CDR1 is PRHDT and CDR2 FYEKMQ (reference sequence). The ends were cut back, 4 bases at V and 6 bases at J, with 16 bases in the middle. Here the CDR3 DNA reads TGTGCCAGCAGCTCACCGGGGCTGGGGACAAACATTCAGTACTTC. As protein: CASSSPGLGTNIQYF.

Concerning this clonotype itself: Its ends do not fully match the called genes, so a read error is possible. The genes are TRBV11-2 and TRBJ2-3; D is undetermined. The CDR3 consists of 18 residues. The germline CDR1 and CDR2 sequences are SGHAT and FQNNGV. The CDR3 here is CAGSSPGLDRQVTDTQYF. In DNA form, the CDR3 reads TGTGCCGGCAGCTCTCCGGGTCTCGATCGGCAGGTAACAGATACGCAGTATTTT.

This clonotype has a handful of counts. The chain has TRBV2 and TRBJ2-7; tentative D call: TRBD2 (5 bases). CDR1 is SNHLY, CDR2 FYNNEI, per germline. Trimming removed 8 bases at V and 5 bases at J, with 16 bases between. The CDR3 loop spans 13 amino acids. The CDR3 region has the DNA TGTGCCAGCGGGGAGAATTTGGCTCACGAGCAGTACTTC. It codes for CASGENLAHEQYF.

This clonotype has only a few counts. The V and J genes are TRBV11-2 and TRBJ1-1; weak D call: TRBD1 (6 bases). The CDR3 is made up of 15 amino acids. With 5 bases removed from V and 4 bases from J, the gap between germline ends came to 17 bases. Per the germline V gene, CDR1 is SGHAT and CDR2 is FQNNGV. This CDR3 is CASSALGGRGTEAFF. The CDR3 DNA is TGTGCCAGCAGCGCTCTGGGGGGGCGCGGCACTGAAGCTTTCTTT.

This clonotype appeared a single time. The gene calls are TRBV3-1 and TRBJ1-5; unclear D gene. The CDR3 spans 14 residues. Germline assignment: CDR1 LGHDT and CDR2 YNNKEL (reference sequence). Trimming stripped 3 bases from V and 3 bases from J, with 9 bases between. Written as DNA, the CDR3 is TGTGCCAGCAGCCAGTTACCCCTCAATCAGCCCCAGCATTTT. Translation: CASSQLPLNQPQHF.

This clonotype was observed a single time. Compared with germline, one end of the junction differs, possibly owing to a read error. The chain combines TRBV5-6 with TRBJ2-5; 9 bases fit TRBD2. The germline V gene encodes CDR1 SGHDT and CDR2 YYEEEE. This CDR3 comprises 13 residues. The CDR3 loop reads CASSWGTSRYLNF. The CDR3 coding sequence is TGTGCCAGCAGCTGGGGGACTAGCAGATACCTAAACTTC.

This clonotype was seen at least ten times. The chain joins TRBV7-9 to TRBJ2-5, with a weak D call TRBD2 (6 bases). The CDR3 has 15 amino acids. Germline V gene data show CDR1 as SEHNR and CDR2 as FQNEAQ (reference sequence). The V and J ends lost 5 bases and 2 bases respectively, with 15 bases between them. CDR3 amino acids: CASSPLGTPQETQYF. Here the CDR3 DNA reads TGTGCCAGCAGCCCCCTCGGGACTCCTCAAGAGACCCAGTACTTC.

The chain employs TRBV10-3 and TRBJ2-4; TRBD2 might be the D (6 bases). CDR1 ENHRY and CDR2 SYGVKD come from the germline V gene. The V gene lost 4 bases and the J gene lost 3 bases, with 10 bases spanning the gap. This CDR3 contains 14 residues. The CDR3: CAISGTGGKNIQYF. The DNA for the CDR3 is TGTGCCATCAGTGGGACCGGGGGCAAAAACATTCAGTACTTC.

In this sample, this clonotype turned up a few times. The chain recombines TRBV12-3 or TRBV12-4 with TRBJ2-3; 7 positions agree with TRBD2. Germline trimming cut 6 bases from V and 0 bases from J; bases unmatched to any gene: 12. The CDR3 runs 17 residues. CDR3 sequence: CASSSILAGPSTDTQYF. Here the CDR3 DNA reads TGTGCCAGCAGCTCTATTTTAGCGGGCCCTAGCACAGATACGCAGTATTTT.

This clonotype was seen more than once but under ten times. The gene calls are TRBV7-3 and TRBJ1-1, with D possibly matching TRBD1 (6 bases). Germline-derived CDR1 and CDR2 are SGHTA and FQGTGA. The CDR3 extends over 11 amino acids. Trimming removed 8 bases from V and 4 bases from J, with 8 bases in between. The CDR3 spells CASGGITEAFF. The CDR3 DNA sequence: TGTGCCAGCGGGGGCATCACTGAAGCTTTCTTT. The whole variable domain, filled in from reference TRBV7-3 and TRBJ1-1, reads GAGVSQTPSNKVTEKGKYVELRCDPISGHTALYWYRQSLGQGPEFLIYFQGTGAADDSGLPNDRFFAVRPEGSVSTLKIQRTERGDSAVYLCASGGITEAFFGQGTRLTVV.

The chain recombines TRBV6-1 with TRBJ2-2; TRBD2 matches 8 bases. Germline loops: CDR1 MNHNS, CDR2 SASEGT. V dropped 5 bases and J dropped 5; count of bases not matched to a gene: 7. The CDR3 extends over 15 amino acids. The CDR3 spells CASSPGTSRTGELFF. The DNA for the CDR3 is TGTGCCAGCAGTCCCGGGACTAGTCGTACCGGGGAGCTGTTTTTT.

The rearrangement joins TRBV9 to TRBJ2-1; a weak D match, TRBD1 (6 bases). This CDR3 is built from 15 residues. V shed 0 bases and J shed 8 bases, with 15 bases lying between them. CDR1 and CDR2 (germline): SGDLS, YYNGEE. The CDR3 DNA follows: TGTGCCAGCAGCGTAGGGTGGGGGCCTTTGGATGAGCAGTTCTTC. Protein product: CASSVGWGPLDEQFF. The full variable domain, with the rest looked up from reference TRBV9 and TRBJ2-1, is DSGVTQTPKHLITATGQRVTLRCSPRSGDLSVYWYQQSLDQGLQFLIQYYNGEERAKGNILERFSAQQFPDLHSELNLSSLELGDSALYFCASSVGWGPLDEQFFGPGTRLTVL.

This clonotype turned up a few times. The V and J genes are TRBV20-1 and TRBJ2-1; D gene uncertain. The germline V gene encodes CDR1 DFQATT and CDR2 SNEGSKA (reference sequence). The ends were cut back, 0 bases at V and 7 bases at J, with 10 bases in the middle. The length of the CDR3 is 13 residues. In DNA, the CDR3 is TGCAGTGCTAGAGATTTTTGGGGAAATGAGCAGTTCTTC. Protein: CSARDFWGNEQFF.

This clonotype was seen many times. The V and J genes are TRBV29-1 and TRBJ2-7; TRBD2 agrees at 9 bases. The V segment lost 6 bases and the J segment 2 bases; nucleotides outside the gene matches: 5. Per the germline V gene, CDR1 is SQVTM and CDR2 is ANQGSEA. The CDR3 totals 13 residues. CDR3 amino acids: CSVSGGRTYEQYF. CDR3 coding DNA: TGCAGCGTGAGCGGGGGGAGGACCTACGAGCAGTACTTC.

This clonotype turned up a few times. The chain employs TRBV5-6 and TRBJ1-4; D gene uncertain. The CDR3 has 14 amino acids. The V end lost 2 bases, the J end lost 4 bases, and 9 bases lay between the germline ends. From germline, CDR1 is SGHDT and CDR2 YYEEEE. CDR3 in amino acids: CASSFLGNNEKLFF. The CDR3 coding sequence is TGTGCCAGCAGCTTTTTGGGGAATAATGAAAAACTGTTTTTT. Full variable domain (missing parts from reference TRBV5-6 and TRBJ1-4): DAGVTQSPTHLIKTRGQQVTLRCSPKSGHDTVSWYQQALGQGPQFIFQYYEEEERQRGNFPDRFSGHQFPNYSSELNVNALLLGDSALYLCASSFLGNNEKLFFGSGTQLSVL.

V is TRBV29-1 and J is TRBJ1-1; 11 bases match TRBD1. V was clipped by 1 base and J by 3 bases; unmatched bases: 4. This CDR3 is 15 amino acids long. The germline V gene has CDR1 SQVTM and CDR2 ANQGSEA. The chain's CDR3 is CSVEVGQGAHTEAFF. The DNA for the CDR3 is TGCAGCGTTGAAGTTGGACAGGGGGCGCACACTGAAGCTTTCTTT.

This clonotype has more than one count but fewer than ten. This chain links TRBV29-1 with TRBJ2-5; D gene unclear. CDR3 length: 12 amino acids. Trimming left V 3 bases short and J 0 bases short, with 5 bases between. Germline assignment: CDR1 SQVTM and CDR2 ANQGSEA. The chain's CDR3 is CSVDIYQETQYF. The CDR3 DNA is TGCAGCGTTGATATTTACCAAGAGACCCAGTACTTC. Using reference TRBV29-1 and TRBJ2-5 for the parts outside the CDR3, the full variable domain is SAVISQKPSRDICQRGTSLTIQCQVDSQVTMMFWYRQQPGQSLTLIATANQGSEATYESGFVIDKFPISRPNLTFSTLTVSNMSPEDSSIYLCSVDIYQETQYFGPGTRLLVL.

The rearrangement joins TRBV12-3 or TRBV12-4 to TRBJ2-1; 12 bases are a match to TRBD2. Trimming took 5 bases from V and 7 from J; bases not matched to a gene: 6. CDR3 length equals 15 residues. As DNA, the CDR3 is TGTGCCAGCAGTCCTAGCGGGGGGGCTGGGAATGAGCAGTTCTTC. Protein sequence: CASSPSGGAGNEQFF.

The chain uses TRBV5-1 and TRBJ2-3; D not resolved. The V gene's germline CDR1 is SGHRS and CDR2 YFSETQ. The CDR3 extends over 12 amino acids. The ends were cut back, 2 bases at V and 6 bases at J, with 7 bases in the middle. The CDR3 nucleotides are TGCGCCAGCAGCTTTAGGTCCGATACGCAGTATTTT. Amino acids: CASSFRSDTQYF.

This clonotype was counted a few times. This chain joins TRBV5-6 and TRBJ2-3; 8 nucleotides match TRBD1. The germline gives CDR1 SGHDT, CDR2 YYEEEE. This CDR3 comprises 16 residues. After removal of 4 bases from V and 2 bases from J, the junction contained 9 bases not matched to a gene. CDR3 sequence: CASSDYPGGPTDTQYF. CDR3 in DNA: TGTGCCAGCAGCGATTACCCAGGGGGCCCCACAGATACGCAGTATTTT.

About this clonotype itself: At one end the junction does not follow the germline gene, possibly because of a read error. The chain combines TRBV4-2 with TRBJ2-4, with D perhaps TRBD2 (5 bases). CDR1 and CDR2 (germline): LGHNA, YNFKEQ. The CDR3 runs to 16 residues. The CDR3 region has the DNA TGTGTCAGCAGCCAAGATTTGGCTAGCGCCAAAAACATTCAGTACTTC. The encoded protein is CVSSQDLASAKNIQYF.

This clonotype was observed a handful of times. The rearrangement links TRBV3-1 to TRBJ1-2; D ambiguous. The germline CDR1 and CDR2 sequences are LGHDT and YNNKEL (reference sequence). The CDR3 sequence is 12 residues long. Deletions cut 4 bases from V and 3 bases from J, with 6 bases between. CDR3 loop: CASSLLDYGYTF. CDR3 coding DNA: TGTGCCAGCAGCCTTCTCGACTATGGCTACACCTTC.

A few counts support this clonotype. The V call is TRBV29-1, the J call TRBJ2-5; D unclear. Germline-derived CDR1 and CDR2 are SQVTM and ANQGSEA. Trimming removed 7 bases from V and 2 bases from J, with 8 bases in between. The CDR3 is made up of 11 amino acids. CDR3 sequence (DNA): TGCAGCGGCAGAGGTCAAGAGACCCAGTACTTC. Protein: CSGRGQETQYF.

A few counts support this clonotype. The chain carries TRBV20-1 and TRBJ1-5; D is unresolved. The CDR3 runs to 12 residues. From germline, CDR1 is DFQATT and CDR2 SNEGSKA (reference sequence). V lost 0 bases and J 11 bases, leaving 11 bases between the germline ends. CDR3 protein: CSARDEGWAQHF. DNA for the CDR3: TGCAGTGCTAGAGATGAGGGCTGGGCCCAGCATTTT.